The rows below give T cell receptor beta chains drawn from one sample of a study of glioma-infiltrating T cells. TCRdb ran MiXCR on the multiplex PCR reads and lists one entry per CDR3 protein. The repertoire holds about 130,000 distinct CDR3 sequences, about 22% seen once, with about 30% in the top ten. The sample taken for sequencing was glioma tissue, nonneoplastic brain tissue, or PBMCs (not recorded which). The receptors originated from a human donor with low-grade glioma or glioblastoma, undergoing nonglioma brain surgery, or in good health (not recorded which). Both conserved end residues are part of each CDR3. D genes are given only for firm matches. Rows give clone size only sometimes, using once, few, many, or a class for an expanded clone.

.,TRBV7-9,14,TRBJ1-1,few,TGTGCCAGCAGCCCCCGGGACGGCTACACTGAAGCTTTCTTT,CASSPRDGYTEAFF
.,TRBV11-2,16,TRBJ2-3,.,TGTGCCAGCAGCCCCACCGGGACACTCAAACTTTTGACGCAGTATTTT,CASSPTGTLKLLTQYF
TRBD1,TRBV2,14,TRBJ2-3,.,TGTGCCAGCAGAGATGGACAGGGGACAGATACGCAGTATTTT,CASRDGQGTDTQYF
TRBD1,TRBV15,18,TRBJ1-1,.,TGTGCCACCAGCAGAAGCACCGACAGGGAAGGGATTAACACTGGAGCTTTCTTT,CATSRSTDREGINTGAFF
TRBD1,TRBV3-1,14,TRBJ2-1,.,TGTGCCAGCTCTCCCGGGACAGGGCTCGGTGAGCAGTTCTTC,CASSPGTGLGEQFF
.,TRBV7-2,14,TRBJ1-1,many,TGTGCCAGCAGCTTAGCCCCCCCGGGCACTGAAGCTTTCTTT,CASSLAPPGTEAFF
TRBD1,TRBV20-1,12,TRBJ1-1,many,TGCAGTGCCAAAGACAGGGCCTACTCGGCTTTCTTT,CSAKDRAYSAFF
.,TRBV29-1,13,TRBJ1-5,.,TGCAGCGTTATTGGGGTTCCTGGCCAGCCCCAGCATTTT,CSVIGVPGQPQHF
.,TRBV6-2/TRBV6-3,13,TRBJ2-1,many,TGTGCCAGCAGTTACGGGCAGGTAAAGGGGCAGTTCTTC,CASSYGQVKGQFF
TRBD1,TRBV5-1,17,TRBJ1-1,.,TGCGCCAGCAGCTTGCCCGGGGACAGGGCTCTGAACACTGAAGCTTTCTTT,CASSLPGDRALNTEAFF
.,TRBV7-7,14,TRBJ1-1,few,TGTGCCAGCAGCCGCCTGGAGATGAACACTGAAGCTTTCTTT,CASSRLEMNTEAFF
TRBD1,TRBV4-2,15,TRBJ1-1,.,TGTGCCAGCAGCCAAGAATGGGGACAGGGTACTGAAGCTTTCTTT,CASSQEWGQGTEAFF
TRBD1,TRBV20-1,14,TRBJ1-6,.,TGCAGTGCTAGAGAGGACAGGGGATACTCACGCCTCCACTTT,CSAREDRGYSRLHF
TRBD1,TRBV7-2,13,TRBJ1-2,few,TGTGCCAGCAGCCTCACAGGGGAGGCTGGCTACACCTTC,CASSLTGEAGYTF
.,TRBV7-9,16,TRBJ2-2,many,TGTGCCAGCAGCGATTTTTCAGGACAGAACACCGGGGAGCTGTTTTTT,CASSDFSGQNTGELFF
.,TRBV27,13,TRBJ1-5,many,TGTGCCAGCAGTTTAAGGGTAGATCAGCCCCAGCATTTT,CASSLRVDQPQHF
.,TRBV6-1,11,TRBJ1-5,many,TGTGCCAGCAGCCACGGACCGGTTTTGTATTTT,CASSHGPVLYF
.,TRBV6-1,16,TRBJ2-1,many,TGTGCCAGCAACAAATGGACCGCTAGCTCCTACAATGAGCAGTTCTTC,CASNKWTASSYNEQFF
.,TRBV20-1,13,TRBJ1-5,.,TGCAGTGCTAGACGGCCGAACAATCAGCCCCAGCATTTT,CSARRPNNQPQHF
.,TRBV18,15,TRBJ2-2,.,TGTGCCAGCTCTAGGGGACAATCGAACACCGGGGAGCTGTTTTTT,CASSRGQSNTGELFF
TRBD2,TRBV18,14,TRBJ2-1,few,TGTGCCAGCTCACCAGGGACTACCGCCAATGAGCAGTTCTTC,CASSPGTTANEQFF
.,TRBV20-1,16,TRBJ1-5,few,TGCAGTGCTAGAGCCCCTTGGGGGGTGGGGGTGAGGCCCCAGCATTTT,CSARAPWGVGVRPQHF
.,TRBV11-2,12,TRBJ1-5,few,TGTGCCAGCGGACAGCACAATCAGCCCCAGCATTTT,CASGQHNQPQHF
.,TRBV2,13,TRBJ1-5,many,TGTGCCAGTCGACAGGAGGGAAATCAGCCCCAGCATTTT,CASRQEGNQPQHF
.,TRBV7-6,15,TRBJ1-1,few,TGTGCCAGCAGCTTAATGACGGCGATGAACACTGAAGCTTTCTTT,CASSLMTAMNTEAFF
.,TRBV7-9,15,TRBJ1-2,few,TGTGCCAGCAGCTTAGAGGCAGGGGCGAGCTATGGCTACACCTTC,CASSLEAGASYGYTF
.,TRBV20-1,16,TRBJ2-5,.,TGCAGTGCTCGGACCCTTCCCTTATCTAGCCAAGAGACCCAGTACTTC,CSARTLPLSSQETQYF